This T cell receptor beta chain is drawn from a study of Tregs in tolerant kidney transplant recipients. The table came from immunoSEQ multiplex PCR; TCRdb's copy has only in-frame clones and leaves some out. The sample carries more than 90,000 clones, roughly 92% recorded once. Broader study findings: Tregs expanded with activated donor B cells seemed most donor-specific. Findings come from small patient numbers and require larger validation.

Germline values: CDR1 MNHEY, CDR2 SVGAGI. This CDR3 comprises 13 residues. V was shortened by 5 bases and J by 9 bases, with 11 bases between the two germline ends. On this clone itself: The target antigen is unknown.

V gene TRBV6-5 combines with J gene TRBJ1-6; D is unresolved. Sequenced: CD4+ T cells from blood. This receptor was taken from a human donor in good health. DNA of the CDR3: TGTGCCAGCAGTGAACTCGGACCTTCACCCCTCCACTTT. This sequence encodes CASSELGPSPLHF.